This T cell receptor beta chain was documented in a study of memory CD4+ T cells and cytomegalovirus serostatus. Study as a whole: Healthy Belgian adult donors included under ten CMV-positive and 24 CMV-negative people. Findings of the study overall: CD4+ memory repertoires contained about 40% of the roughly 150 reported CMV TCRbeta sequences.

The sort gate was single viable CD3+CD4+CD8-CD45RO+ cells for memory CD4+ T cells. Donors' CMV status reflects serum IgG against pp150, pp28, p38, p52. CD4+ T cells were isolated by positive magnetic selection. As to this clone: Its specificity is not known.

The germline gives CDR1 SGHTA, CDR2 FQGNSA. The CDR3 totals 15 residues. V dropped 1 base and J dropped 0 bases, with 9 bases sitting between them. Produced via immunoSEQ multiplex PCR; TCRdb's table is partial and in-frame only. The data hold 50,000 to 55,000 clones, with roughly three quarters observed a single time. The chain combines TRBV7-2 with TRBJ2-5; no firm D call. Sequenced: memory CD4+ T cells from blood. This sequence originates from an adult in good health and CMV-seronegative. The CDR3 is CASSLDGRDQETQYF. Here the CDR3 DNA reads TGTGCCAGCAGCTTAGATGGTAGGGACCAAGAGACCCAGTACTTC.